This T cell receptor (beta chain) comes out of a study of beta chain features in type 1 diabetes. Study at large: The study found patients and healthy donors alike in age, gender and cell yields. General study points: PCR could preferentially amplify shorter templates, alike in patients and controls.

This clone occurred a few times. As yet, its antigen is unknown. Germline-derived CDR1 and CDR2 are MNHEY and SVGAGI. The length of the CDR3 is 16 residues. V shed 2 bases, J shed 1 base, and the junction held 7 bases outside the gene matches. The entirety of the isolated RNA underwent reverse transcription, so expressed TCRB transcripts were sequenced. Only in-frame clones appear in the TCRdb table, and some are missing; sequencing was by immunoSEQ multiplex PCR. This sample carries 300,000 to 450,000 clones, roughly 13% of them seen once, and the ten largest clones take 0.017%. In total, each donor contributed a single heparinised blood draw that averaged around 100 mL.

The sequenced sample consisted of naive CD4+ T cells from blood. This TCR derives from a young man in good health. The rearrangement links TRBV6-5 to TRBJ2-5; 7 bases are a match to TRBD1. The CDR3 sequence is CASSYGRTGPQETQYF. The CDR3 DNA is TGTGCCAGCAGTTACGGAAGGACAGGCCCCCAAGAGACCCAGTACTTC.